The text below deals with one T cell receptor (beta chain). Its antigen remains unidentified. Within one base of it there is no much larger clone, and no base qualities were kept. Reading from cysteine to phenylalanine, the CDR3 counts 14 amino acids. Kept here is only the CDR3 DNA, which spans 42 bases and is read in frame from base 1. At the junction V is shortened by 5 bases and J by 3 bases, with 13 bases in between. CDR1 and CDR2 (SEHNR, FQNEAQ) derive from the germline V gene (reference sequence). These data belong to a study of memory CD8 T cells in hepatitis C reinfection (dated by TCRdb to the late 2010s). As for the study more broadly: Among the donors, a few cleared two back-to-back HCV infections on their own, whereas two got rid of a primary infection but ended up chronically infected after reinfection. HCV reinfection was defined by a positive HCV RNA test following two negative tests taken at least 60 days apart. Roughly five reinfection cases with stored pre-reinfection samples were identified between the late 2000s and the early 2010s. In the reinfection study, participants who had previously resolved an HCV infection were followed up every 3 months. The study tracked the TCR beta repertoire of virus-specific CD8 T cells longitudinally across an HCV reinfection episode in a few donors. Samples for the late or post reinfection time point were taken from 12 to 24 weeks after reinfection was detected.

The full study reports these points: With only a handful of donors, the study could not reach definitive conclusions about public clonotypes linked to secondary clearance.

The time point label corresponds to: late/post reinfection, 12 to 24 weeks after detection. Sorted cells were sequenced directly ex vivo, with no in vitro expansion before TCR sequencing. The donors were people who inject drugs and were enrolled in Canada's Montreal Acute Hepatitis C Cohort Study (HEPCO). As controls, total naive CD8 T cells were sorted as viable CD3+ CD8+ CD45RO- cells from two donors at all three reinfection time points. Before sorting, cryopreserved peripheral blood mononuclear cells were thawed and used as the source for purifying CD8 T cells. The MACS CD8+ T cell Isolation Kit was used to enrich CD8 T cells through negative selection. Cells were sorted on a BD FACSAria II sorter running FACSDiva software, and FlowJo was used to analyze the data. Receptors were amplified or captured by the immunoSEQ multiplex PCR assay. Genomic DNA was extracted from the sorted cells, and the TCR beta V, D and J regions were sequenced using the automated high-throughput method of Adaptive Biotechnologies. A two-step, bias-controlled multiplex PCR was used to amplify the CDR3 regions. An Illumina instrument was used to sequence the amplified TCR beta libraries. For the original study's pipeline: The demultiplexed reads were processed to cut down on amplification and sequencing bias, and the IMGT database was used to assign CDR3 sequences to gene families. Repertoire data were analyzed with ImmunoSEQ software version 2.0. Clonotype lists were filtered to remove out-of-frame sequences as well as sequences containing stop codons in the CDR3. Clonotypes below 0.01% frequency were excluded because they corresponded to less than one cell. Richness was computed as observed richness divided by input cell number, and evenness as Shannon entropy divided by log observed richness. Repertoire diversity and similarity between time points were quantified using Simpson diversity and Morisita-Horn overlap indices. Clonotypes were grouped as dominant (>1%), sub-dominant (0.5-0.99%), low abundance (0.1-0.49%) or lowest abundance (<0.1%). The germline index was obtained by subtracting total nucleotide additions from total CDR3 length and then dividing the result by total CDR3 length. TCRdb limited this immuneACCESS table to in-frame rearrangements with V and J called. A share of clones is missing; checked studies link under half to unresolved V genes, and the rest is unexplained. V and J calls and clone size are those listed in that table; D and trimming were worked out from the DNA. The sample table records about 46,000 clones; 89% of these occur just once. Of the sample, 0.72% is held by the ten largest clones.

The sequence was collected from a man in his late teens or twenties with hepatitis C virus infection. The chain employs TRBV7-9 and TRBJ1-1, and possibly TRBD1, on 5 matching bases. Sequencing was carried out using naive CD8+ T cells sorted from blood. This specimen's cell subset or site label, interpreted: total naive CD8+CD45RO- T cells. For the CDR3, the sequence is CASSLGGGDTEAFF. The nucleotides are TGTGCCAGCAGCCTCGGGGGTGGGGACACTGAAGCTTTCTTT.